One and the same sample provided the 4 T cell receptor beta chains below, sequenced in a study of control samples from healthy donors and cancer patients. Only in-frame clones appear in the TCRdb table, and some are missing; sequencing was by immunoSEQ multiplex PCR. The table lists around 140,000 clones, over 85% of them singletons. What was sequenced was blood. These receptors were obtained from a man aged 18 to 30 in good health.

Points on this clone: This specimen includes other DNA sequences encoding the same CDR3. CDR3: CASSIRRGDYGYTF. CDR3 DNA sequence: TGTGCCAGTAGTATTAGAAGAGGGGACTATGGCTACACCTTC. The V and J genes are TRBV19 and TRBJ1-2; the D gene is possibly TRBD1 (5 bases). The CDR3 consists of 14 residues. Per the germline V gene, CDR1 is LNHDA and CDR2 is SQIVND (reference sequence). With 3 bases removed from V and 3 bases from J, the gap between germline ends came to 11 bases. Full variable domain (rest looked up from reference TRBV19 and TRBJ1-2): DGGITQSPKYLFRKEGQNVTLSCEQNLNHDAMYWYRQDPGQGLRLIYYSQIVNDFQKGDIAEGYSVSREKKESFPLTVTSAQKNPTAFYLCASSIRRGDYGYTFGSGTRLTVV.

The rearrangement uses TRBV12-5 and TRBJ2-1, with D uncertain. V lost 7 bases to trimming and J lost 5 bases, with 9 bases between them. CDR3 size: 12 residues. The germline V gene encodes CDR1 LGHNT and CDR2 FRNRAP. The CDR3 sequence is CASALYDNEQFF. The CDR3 nucleotides read TGTGCTAGTGCCTTATACGACAATGAGCAGTTCTTC.

This chain links TRBV7-9 with TRBJ1-2; D is ambiguous. From germline, CDR1 is SEHNR and CDR2 FQNEAQ (reference sequence). This CDR3 has 14 amino acids. V gave up 1 base and J gave up 1 base, with 7 bases separating them. Written as DNA, the CDR3 is TGTGCCAGCAGCTTAGGGTGGGATAACTATGGCTACACCTTC. It yields the protein CASSLGWDNYGYTF.

V usage is TRBV6-6 and J usage is TRBJ1-5; D remains unclear. Trimming pared 5 bases from V and 4 bases from J, leaving 18 bases between. The CDR3 contains 16 residues. Germline loops: CDR1 MNHNY, CDR2 SVGAGI (reference sequence). CDR3 region: CASSPWTANPNQPQHF. The CDR3 nucleotides read TGTGCCAGCAGTCCTTGGACCGCTAACCCGAATCAGCCCCAGCATTTT.